This TCR beta chain was identified during a study of blood T cell repertoires in COVID-19. Looking at the study overall: Italy, Spain and the United States were the sources of the convalescent and acute COVID-19 samples.

TCRdb's copy holds only in-frame clones and misses some; the assay was immunoSEQ multiplex PCR. In the table there are about 230,000 clones, around 90% of which are singletons. This clone was observed a single time. Trimming took off 2 bases at V and 0 bases at J, with 14 bases between the two ends. Per the germline V gene, CDR1 is SGHTA and CDR2 is FQGNSA. This CDR3 is 16 amino acids long. Individuals aged about 18 to 89 years were recruited from 24 US areas. Participant-reported clinical history was the basis for cohort assignment. The study recruited exposed participants who had met a COVID-19 case within 2 weeks before entry.

Sequencing input: PBMCs or T cells enriched from blood (not recorded which). The receptor was isolated from a woman aged 25-40 years who had been exposed to COVID-19. The chain has TRBV7-2 and TRBJ2-7; D gene unclear. This CDR3 reads CASSLSPLRYSYEQYF. Written as DNA, the CDR3 is TGTGCCAGCAGCTTAAGCCCTCTTAGATACTCCTACGAGCAGTACTTC.